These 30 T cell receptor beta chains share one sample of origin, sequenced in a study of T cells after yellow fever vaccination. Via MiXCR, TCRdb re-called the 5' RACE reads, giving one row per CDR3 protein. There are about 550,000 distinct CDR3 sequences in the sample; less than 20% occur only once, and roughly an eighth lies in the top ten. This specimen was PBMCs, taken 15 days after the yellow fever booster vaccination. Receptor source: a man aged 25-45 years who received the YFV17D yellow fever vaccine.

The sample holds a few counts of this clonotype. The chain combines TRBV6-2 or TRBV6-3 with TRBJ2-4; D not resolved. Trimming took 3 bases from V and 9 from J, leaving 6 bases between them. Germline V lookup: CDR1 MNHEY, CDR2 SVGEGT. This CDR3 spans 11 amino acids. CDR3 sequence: CASSYMGIQYF. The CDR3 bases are TGTGCCAGCAGTTATATGGGCATTCAGTACTTC.

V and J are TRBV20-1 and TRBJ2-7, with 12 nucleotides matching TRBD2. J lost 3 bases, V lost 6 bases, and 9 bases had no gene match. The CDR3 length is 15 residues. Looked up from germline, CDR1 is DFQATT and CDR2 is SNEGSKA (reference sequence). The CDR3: CSASSRTSGIYEQYF. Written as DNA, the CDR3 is TGCAGTGCGAGCAGCCGGACTAGCGGGATCTACGAGCAGTACTTC.

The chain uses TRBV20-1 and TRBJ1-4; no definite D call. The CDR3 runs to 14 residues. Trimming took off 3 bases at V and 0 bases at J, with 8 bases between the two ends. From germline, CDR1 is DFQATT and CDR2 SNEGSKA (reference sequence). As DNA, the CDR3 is TGCAGTGCTAGTAGAGAAGCAACTAATGAAAAACTGTTTTTT. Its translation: CSASREATNEKLFF.

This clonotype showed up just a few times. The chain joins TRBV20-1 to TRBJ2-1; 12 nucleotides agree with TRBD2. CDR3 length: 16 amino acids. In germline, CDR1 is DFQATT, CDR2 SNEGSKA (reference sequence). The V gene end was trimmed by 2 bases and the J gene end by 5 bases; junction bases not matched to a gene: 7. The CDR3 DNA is TGCAGTGCTAGAAACCCGACTAGCGGGGGACACAATGAGCAGTTCTTC. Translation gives CSARNPTSGGHNEQFF.

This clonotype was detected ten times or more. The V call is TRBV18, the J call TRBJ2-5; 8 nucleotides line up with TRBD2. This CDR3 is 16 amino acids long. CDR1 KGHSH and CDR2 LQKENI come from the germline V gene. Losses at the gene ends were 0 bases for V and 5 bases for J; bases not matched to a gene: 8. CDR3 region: CASSPPTSGVRETQYF. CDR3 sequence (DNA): TGTGCCAGCTCACCACCTACTAGCGGAGTGCGGGAGACCCAGTACTTC.

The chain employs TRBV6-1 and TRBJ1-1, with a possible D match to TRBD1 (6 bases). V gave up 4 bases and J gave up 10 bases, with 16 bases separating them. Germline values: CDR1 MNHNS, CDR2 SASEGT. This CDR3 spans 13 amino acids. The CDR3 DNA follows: TGTGCCAGCAGTGCAGGACAGCCGTCGGTAGCTTTCTTT. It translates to CASSAGQPSVAFF.

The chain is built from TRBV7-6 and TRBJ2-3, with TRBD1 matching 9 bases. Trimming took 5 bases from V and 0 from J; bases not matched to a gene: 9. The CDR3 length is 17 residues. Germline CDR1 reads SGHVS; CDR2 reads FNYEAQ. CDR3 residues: CASSPHNRGRSTDTQYF. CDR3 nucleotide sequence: TGTGCCAGCAGCCCACATAACAGGGGGCGGAGCACAGATACGCAGTATTTT.

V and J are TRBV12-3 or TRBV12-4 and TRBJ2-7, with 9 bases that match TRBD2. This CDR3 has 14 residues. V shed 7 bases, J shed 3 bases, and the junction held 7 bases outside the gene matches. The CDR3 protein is CASTGLATRYEQYF. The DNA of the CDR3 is TGTGCCAGCACCGGACTAGCGACCCGCTACGAGCAGTACTTC.

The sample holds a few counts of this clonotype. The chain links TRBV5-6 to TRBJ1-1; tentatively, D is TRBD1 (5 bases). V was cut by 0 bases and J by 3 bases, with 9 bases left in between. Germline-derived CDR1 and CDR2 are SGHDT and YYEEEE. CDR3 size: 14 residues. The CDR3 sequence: CASSLAGHDTEAFF. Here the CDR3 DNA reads TGTGCCAGCAGCTTGGCAGGGCACGACACTGAAGCTTTCTTT.

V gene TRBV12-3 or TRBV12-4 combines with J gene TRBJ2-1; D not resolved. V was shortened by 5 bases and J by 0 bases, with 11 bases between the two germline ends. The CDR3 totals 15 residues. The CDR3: CASSMRLSSYNEQFF. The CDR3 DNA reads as TGTGCCAGCAGTATGAGACTGTCCTCCTACAATGAGCAGTTCTTC.

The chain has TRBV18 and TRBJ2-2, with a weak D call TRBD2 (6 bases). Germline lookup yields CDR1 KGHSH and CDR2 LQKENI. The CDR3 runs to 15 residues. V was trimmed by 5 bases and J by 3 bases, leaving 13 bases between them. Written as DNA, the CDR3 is TGTGCCAGCTCAGCTCTCGGAGGGTACACCGGGGAGCTGTTTTTT. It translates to CASSALGGYTGELFF.

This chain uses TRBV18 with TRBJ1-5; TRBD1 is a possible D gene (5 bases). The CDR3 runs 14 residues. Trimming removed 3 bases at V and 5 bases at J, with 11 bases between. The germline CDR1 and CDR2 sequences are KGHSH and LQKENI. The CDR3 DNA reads TGTGCCAGCTCACCTCTCAGGGTCGATCAGCCCCAGCATTTT. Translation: CASSPLRVDQPQHF.

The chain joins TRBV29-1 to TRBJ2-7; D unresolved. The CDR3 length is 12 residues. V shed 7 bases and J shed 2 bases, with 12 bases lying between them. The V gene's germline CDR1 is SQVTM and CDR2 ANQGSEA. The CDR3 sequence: CSGSDGTYEQYF. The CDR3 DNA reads TGCAGCGGCTCGGACGGCACCTACGAGCAGTACTTC.

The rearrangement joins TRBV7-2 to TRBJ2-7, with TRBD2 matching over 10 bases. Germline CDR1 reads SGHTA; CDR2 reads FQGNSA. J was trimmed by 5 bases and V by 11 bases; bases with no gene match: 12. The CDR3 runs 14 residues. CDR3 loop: CAVGRLAGEDEQYF. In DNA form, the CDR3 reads TGTGCCGTCGGTCGGCTAGCGGGAGAGGACGAGCAGTACTTC.

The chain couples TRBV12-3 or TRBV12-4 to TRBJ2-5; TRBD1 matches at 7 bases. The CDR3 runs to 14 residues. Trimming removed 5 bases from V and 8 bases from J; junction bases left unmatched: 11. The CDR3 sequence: CASSPTGVGDTQYF. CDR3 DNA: TGTGCCAGCAGTCCCACAGGGGTAGGCGATACCCAGTACTTC.

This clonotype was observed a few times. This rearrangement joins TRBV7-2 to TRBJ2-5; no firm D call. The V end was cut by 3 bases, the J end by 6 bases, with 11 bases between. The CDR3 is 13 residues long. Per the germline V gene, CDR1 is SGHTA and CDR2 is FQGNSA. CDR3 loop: CASSFLLSKTQYF. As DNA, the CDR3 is TGTGCCAGCAGCTTTTTATTGTCAAAGACCCAGTACTTC. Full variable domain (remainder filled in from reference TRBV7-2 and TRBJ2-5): GAGVSQSPSNKVTEKGKDVELRCDPISGHTALYWYRQSLGQGLEFLIYFQGNSAPDKSGLPSDRFSAERTGGSVSTLTIQRTQQEDSAVYLCASSFLLSKTQYFGPGTRLLVL.

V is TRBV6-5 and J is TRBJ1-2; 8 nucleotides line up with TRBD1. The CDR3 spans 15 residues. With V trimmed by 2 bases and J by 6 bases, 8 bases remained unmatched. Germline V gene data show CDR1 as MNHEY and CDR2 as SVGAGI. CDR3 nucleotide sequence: TGTGCCAGCAGTTACGGACAGGGACCCTCGGATGGCTACACCTTC. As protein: CASSYGQGPSDGYTF.

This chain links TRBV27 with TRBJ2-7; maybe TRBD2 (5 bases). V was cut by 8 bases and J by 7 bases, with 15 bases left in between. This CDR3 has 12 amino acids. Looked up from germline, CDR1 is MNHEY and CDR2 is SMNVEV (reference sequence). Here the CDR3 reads CASGRLRLEQYF. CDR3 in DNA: TGTGCCAGCGGCCGACTAAGGCTTGAGCAGTACTTC.

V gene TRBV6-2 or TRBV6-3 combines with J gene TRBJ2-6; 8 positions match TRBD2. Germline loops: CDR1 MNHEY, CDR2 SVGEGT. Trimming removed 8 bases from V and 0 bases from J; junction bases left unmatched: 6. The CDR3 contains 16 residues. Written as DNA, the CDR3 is TGTGCCAGCGACCCAGCGGGGGCCTCTGGGGCCAACGTCCTGACTTTC. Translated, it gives CASDPAGASGANVLTF.

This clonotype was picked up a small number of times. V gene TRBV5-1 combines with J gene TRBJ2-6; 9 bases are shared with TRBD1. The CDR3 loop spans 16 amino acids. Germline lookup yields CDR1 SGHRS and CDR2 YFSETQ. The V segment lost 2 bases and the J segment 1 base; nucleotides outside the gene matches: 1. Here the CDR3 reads CASSFDRGSGANVLTF. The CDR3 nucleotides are TGCGCCAGCAGCTTTGACAGGGGGTCTGGGGCCAACGTCCTGACTTTC.

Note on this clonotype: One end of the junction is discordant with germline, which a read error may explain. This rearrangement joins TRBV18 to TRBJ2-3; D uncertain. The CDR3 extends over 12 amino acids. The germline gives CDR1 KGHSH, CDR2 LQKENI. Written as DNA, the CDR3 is TGTGCCAGCTCACCCCGCACAGATACGCTGTATTTT. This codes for CASSPRTDTLYF.

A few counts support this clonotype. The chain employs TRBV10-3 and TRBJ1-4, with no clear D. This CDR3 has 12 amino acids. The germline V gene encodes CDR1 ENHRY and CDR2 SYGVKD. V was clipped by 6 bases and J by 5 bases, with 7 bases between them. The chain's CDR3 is CAIRDHNEKLFF. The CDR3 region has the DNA TGTGCCATCAGAGACCACAATGAAAAACTGTTTTTT.

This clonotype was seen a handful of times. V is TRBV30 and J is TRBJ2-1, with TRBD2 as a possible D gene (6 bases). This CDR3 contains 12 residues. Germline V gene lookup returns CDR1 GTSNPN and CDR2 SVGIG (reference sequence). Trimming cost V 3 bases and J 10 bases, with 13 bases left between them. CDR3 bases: TGTGCCTGGAGGGTGGAGGGCCGCGAGCAGTTCTTC. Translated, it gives CAWRVEGREQFF.

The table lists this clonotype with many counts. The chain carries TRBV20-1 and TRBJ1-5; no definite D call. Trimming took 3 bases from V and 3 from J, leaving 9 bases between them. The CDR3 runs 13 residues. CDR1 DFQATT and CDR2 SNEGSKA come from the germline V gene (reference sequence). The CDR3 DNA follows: TGCAGTGCTAGCCGGGGTCTCAATCAGCCCCAGCATTTT. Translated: CSASRGLNQPQHF.

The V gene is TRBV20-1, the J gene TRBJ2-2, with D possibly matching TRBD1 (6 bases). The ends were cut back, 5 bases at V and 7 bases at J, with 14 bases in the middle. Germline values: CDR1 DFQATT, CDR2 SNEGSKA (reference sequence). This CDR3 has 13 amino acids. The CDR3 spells CSAHSGAGGELFF. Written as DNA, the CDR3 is TGCAGTGCTCACTCAGGGGCGGGCGGGGAGCTGTTTTTT.

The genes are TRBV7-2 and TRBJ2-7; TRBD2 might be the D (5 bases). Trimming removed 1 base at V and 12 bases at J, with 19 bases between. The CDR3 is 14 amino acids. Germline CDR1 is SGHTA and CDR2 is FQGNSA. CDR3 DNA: TGTGCCAGCAGCTTAGGAGCGGAGAACCCCCGAGTGTACTTC. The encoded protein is CASSLGAENPRVYF. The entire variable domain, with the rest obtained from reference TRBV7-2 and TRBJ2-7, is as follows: GAGVSQSPSNKVTEKGKDVELRCDPISGHTALYWYRQSLGQGLEFLIYFQGNSAPDKSGLPSDRFSAERTGGSVSTLTIQRTQQEDSAVYLCASSLGAENPRVYFGPGTRLTVT.

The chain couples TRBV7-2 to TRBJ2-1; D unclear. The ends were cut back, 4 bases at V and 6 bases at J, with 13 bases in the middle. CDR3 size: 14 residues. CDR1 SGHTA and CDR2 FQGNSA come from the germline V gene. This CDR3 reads CASSSTERRNEQFF. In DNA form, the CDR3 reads TGTGCCAGCAGCTCCACCGAACGACGCAATGAGCAGTTCTTC.

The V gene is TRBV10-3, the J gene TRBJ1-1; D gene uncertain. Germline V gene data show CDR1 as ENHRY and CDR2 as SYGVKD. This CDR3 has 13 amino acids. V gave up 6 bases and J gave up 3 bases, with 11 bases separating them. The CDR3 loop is CAIRDGAHTEAFF. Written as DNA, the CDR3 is TGTGCCATCAGGGACGGCGCCCACACTGAAGCTTTCTTT.

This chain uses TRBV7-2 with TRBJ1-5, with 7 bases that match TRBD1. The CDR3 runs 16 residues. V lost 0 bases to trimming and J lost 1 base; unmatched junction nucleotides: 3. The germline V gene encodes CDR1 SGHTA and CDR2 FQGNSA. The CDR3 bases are TGTGCCAGCAGCTTAGCAACAGGGGTAAGCAATCAGCCCCAGCATTTT. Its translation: CASSLATGVSNQPQHF.

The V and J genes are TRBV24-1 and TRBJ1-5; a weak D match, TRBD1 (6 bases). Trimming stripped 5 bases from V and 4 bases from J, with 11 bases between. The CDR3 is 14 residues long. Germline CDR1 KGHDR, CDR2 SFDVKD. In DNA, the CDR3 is TGTGCCACCAGTGTCAGGGGTGTAAATCAGCCCCAGCATTTT. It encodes CATSVRGVNQPQHF.